This is a list of T cell receptor beta chains from one sample in a study of shared clonotypes between healthy human individuals. Produced via immunoSEQ multiplex PCR; TCRdb's table is partial and in-frame only. Counted here are 2.3 million or so clones, 85% to 95% occurring once; the ten biggest clones make up approximately 0.4%. Sequencing used naive CD4+ T cells from PBMCs. Every receptor here comes from a man between 18 and 29 years old in good health. Some clones in this sample may be carry-over from other donors' samples. Each CDR3 is given with its conserved first and last residue. D genes are given only for firm matches. Some rows mark clone size as missing; the rest say once, few, many or name a class of expanded clone.

CDR3aa	v_gene	j_gene	abundance	d_gene
CTSSLIGRLADTDTQYF	TRBV1	TRBJ2-3	.	.
CASSPQAGGDEKLFF	TRBV18	TRBJ1-4	.	TRBD1
CASSLALRGRVPQETQYF	TRBV5-4	TRBJ2-5	.	TRBD2
CASSLISGVYNEQFF	TRBV27	TRBJ2-1	.	TRBD2
CASSETQESQPQHF	TRBV6-1	TRBJ1-5	.	.
CASSAARGDTQYF	TRBV11-3	TRBJ2-3	.	.
CASSPRRVGDEQYF	TRBV7-2	TRBJ2-7	once	.
CASSQESQGFYEQYF	TRBV4-3	TRBJ2-7	.	.
CASNKGGSDTEAFF	TRBV28	TRBJ1-1	.	TRBD1
CASSLAGLGEQYF	TRBV5-4	TRBJ2-7	.	.
CAISDPGANYGYTF	TRBV10-3	TRBJ1-2	.	.
CASSVDGLRKTEAFF	TRBV9	TRBJ1-1	.	.
CASRLQGGLGTEAFF	TRBV4-2	TRBJ1-1	.	.
CASSVGGASDTQYF	TRBV9	TRBJ2-3	once	.
CASSPPDRGRETQYF	TRBV7-8	TRBJ2-5	once	TRBD1
CASSIYRGTTEAFF	TRBV5-6	TRBJ1-1	.	TRBD1
CASSEAGGQPQHF	TRBV6-1	TRBJ1-5	few	.
CASSPGGGGTDTQYF	TRBV28	TRBJ2-3	.	.
CASSFLAGEGQETQYF	TRBV5-1	TRBJ2-5	once	TRBD2
CSVIFDRGSTEAFF	TRBV29-1	TRBJ1-1	.	TRBD1
CASSYSGETEAFF	TRBV6-6	TRBJ1-1	.	.
CASGASGGEQYF	TRBV28	TRBJ2-7	.	.
CASSPGTPNTEAFF	TRBV11-2	TRBJ1-1	.	.
CASGYRTANTEAFF	TRBV6-5	TRBJ1-1	.	.
CASSLSSGRARSEQYF	TRBV27	TRBJ2-7	once	TRBD2
CSAKRTGTSGSSTDTQYF	TRBV29-1	TRBJ2-3	.	TRBD2
CASSLGRTSNTEAFF	TRBV5-1	TRBJ1-1	.	.
CASSREHSEVGRETQYF	TRBV4-3	TRBJ2-5	.	.
CASSHLASKNEQFF	TRBV14	TRBJ2-1	.	.
CASSAQQGGLTGELFF	TRBV9	TRBJ2-2	once	TRBD1
CASSLGGRLNDEQFF	TRBV14	TRBJ2-1	once	TRBD2
CATSREAVGSYGYTF	TRBV15	TRBJ1-2	.	.
CASSPLAGTPSYNEQFF	TRBV7-9	TRBJ2-1	.	TRBD2
CAWSLQVSTDTQYF	TRBV30	TRBJ2-3	once	.
CASSLNPAGGHVWLQYF	TRBV27	TRBJ2-3	.	TRBD2
CASSLFEMLSSYEQYF	TRBV7-8	TRBJ2-7	.	.
CASRPLRRMNTEAFF	TRBV28	TRBJ1-1	.	.
CATSRDRAGGEKLFF	TRBV15	TRBJ1-4	.	.
CASSFLTGTKETQYF	TRBV5-1	TRBJ2-5	.	.
CASSLGAGVSSDTQYF	TRBV5-6	TRBJ2-3	.	TRBD2
CASSQDPNTGELFF	TRBV4-1	TRBJ2-2	.	.
CASRGAGGPSNEQFF	TRBV2	TRBJ2-1	.	TRBD2
CASSLLAGTSYNEQFF	TRBV5-1	TRBJ2-1	once	.
CASSSSYRGRGRTYNEQFF	TRBV11-2	TRBJ2-1	.	TRBD1
CASSWVDRTGETQYF	TRBV28	TRBJ2-5	.	TRBD1
CASSPGRKNYGYTF	TRBV18	TRBJ1-2	.	.
CATSLAIQGQPQHF	TRBV15	TRBJ1-5	.	.
CASRTSGRAYEQYF	TRBV27	TRBJ2-7	.	TRBD2
CASRGQTRNEQFF	TRBV25-1	TRBJ2-1	.	.
CAWSTRSNQPQHF	TRBV30	TRBJ1-5	few	.
CASSLKNTGELFF	TRBV4-3	TRBJ2-2	.	.
CASSSGLAGLGETQYF	TRBV6-5	TRBJ2-5	.	TRBD2
CASSLGRSNQPQHF	TRBV4-1	TRBJ1-5	.	.
CASSLWDTPSMRHGYTF	TRBV19	TRBJ1-2	.	.
CASGPGQGGTGELFF	TRBV12-5	TRBJ2-2	.	TRBD1
CASSVGRAWETQYF	TRBV9	TRBJ2-5	once	.
CASRHRDRGEYGYTF	TRBV5-4	TRBJ1-2	.	TRBD1
CASSSDPSRGTDTQYF	TRBV5-1	TRBJ2-3	.	.
CASSFTGTGGNEQFF	TRBV9	TRBJ2-1	.	TRBD1
CASSGRTGVNTQYF	TRBV6-1	TRBJ2-3	.	TRBD1